The 7 T cell receptor beta chains in this list originate from one sample, sequenced in a study of T-cell reconstitution after alpha-beta-depleted transplantation in children. General study points: From newly produced T cells came most of the T-cell counts and diversity one year after transplant.

The TCRbeta library was prepared with unique molecular identifiers. TCRdb re-analysed the PCR reads in MiXCR, keeping a single row per CDR3 protein. The table lists around 300,000 distinct CDR3 sequences, just over 7.5% of them singletons. These receptors are not linked to any known antigen. The specimen comprised peripheral blood, sampled 360 days after TCRalphabeta/CD19-depleted stem cell transplant. All receptors derive from a female patient aged 2 to 10 who had a stem cell transplant for Fanconi anemia, so the T cells may come from the graft donor.

This clonotype occurred a few times. The genes are TRBV10-2 and TRBJ2-7; 7 bases fit TRBD1. The CDR3 runs 16 residues. Trimming removed 4 bases from V and 6 bases from J; junction bases left unmatched: 15. Germline loops: CDR1 WSHSY, CDR2 SAAADI. The CDR3: CASSVTVTGTGCEQYF. The CDR3 region has the DNA TGCGCCAGCAGTGTGACGGTGACAGGGACCGGTTGCGAGCAGTACTTC.

In its sample, this clonotype was seen a few times. The genes are TRBV5-1 and TRBJ2-1, with 8 bases fitting TRBD1. The germline gives CDR1 SGHRS, CDR2 YFSETQ. This CDR3 is 17 amino acids long. After removal of 3 bases from V and 2 bases from J, the junction contained 10 bases not matched to a gene. This chain's CDR3 is CASSYGQGQSTYNEQFF. CDR3 nucleotide sequence: TGCGCCAGCAGCTACGGACAGGGCCAAAGCACCTACAATGAGCAGTTCTTC.

This clonotype was seen ten or more times. The chain combines TRBV28 with TRBJ2-3, with D possibly called TRBD1 or TRBD2 (5 bases each). Germline CDR1 and CDR2: MDHEN and SYDVKM. V lost 6 bases to trimming and J lost 7 bases, with 11 bases between them. The CDR3 runs 12 residues. The CDR3 sequence: CASRSGPNTQYF. The CDR3, as DNA: TGTGCCAGCAGATCGGGACCAAATACGCAGTATTTT.

This clonotype has at least ten counts. V gene TRBV28 combines with J gene TRBJ1-6; D is possibly TRBD1 (5 bases). CDR1 and CDR2 (germline): MDHEN, SYDVKM. Trimming left V 6 bases short and J 10 bases short, with 25 bases between. This CDR3 is 17 amino acids long. CDR3 DNA: TGTGCCAGCAGCATAGAAAGAGGTTGGCAGGGCGGGTCACCCCTCCACTTT. Its translation is CASSIERGWQGGSPLHF.

This clonotype has more than one count but fewer than ten. J is TRBJ2-1 and V is TRBV20-1, with 10 nucleotides matching TRBD2. After removal of 1 base from V and 6 bases from J, the junction contained 12 bases not matched to a gene. Germline V CDR1 and CDR2: DFQATT, SNEGSKA (reference sequence). CDR3 size: 17 residues. CDR3 coding DNA: TGCAGTGCTAGAGCCCCCTTCGGGAGCGGGGGGGCCAATGAGCAGTTCTTC. Translation gives CSARAPFGSGGANEQFF.

This clonotype has at least ten counts. The rearrangement joins TRBV6-5 to TRBJ1-1; the match to TRBD1 covers 9 bases. Germline CDR1 MNHEY, CDR2 SVGAGI. This CDR3 is 15 amino acids long. V shed 6 bases, J shed 7 bases, and the junction held 12 bases outside the gene matches. CDR3 DNA: TGTGCCAGCAGACGGAGCGGGACAGGGTTTGGTGAAGCTTTCTTT. Its protein product is CASRRSGTGFGEAFF.

This clonotype was seen more than once but under ten times. This rearrangement joins TRBV7-8 to TRBJ2-7; D possibly corresponds to TRBD2 (6 bases). Germline loops: CDR1 SGHVS, CDR2 FQNEAQ. V shed 2 bases and J shed 7 bases, with 21 bases lying between them. CDR3 length: 16 residues. CDR3 sequence: CASSLTFAGLEGEQYF. CDR3 coding DNA: TGTGCCAGCAGCTTAACTTTTGCGGGGTTGGAAGGGGAGCAGTACTTC.